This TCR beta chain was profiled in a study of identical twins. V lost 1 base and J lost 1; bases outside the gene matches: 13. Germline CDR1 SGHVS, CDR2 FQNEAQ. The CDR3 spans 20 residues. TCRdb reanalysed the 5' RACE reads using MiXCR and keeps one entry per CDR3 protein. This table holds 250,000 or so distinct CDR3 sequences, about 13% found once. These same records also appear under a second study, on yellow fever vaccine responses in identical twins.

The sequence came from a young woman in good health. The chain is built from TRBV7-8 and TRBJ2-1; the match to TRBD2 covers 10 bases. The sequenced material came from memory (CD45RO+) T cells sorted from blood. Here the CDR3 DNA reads TGTGCCAGCAGCTTAGGGGGTGGCTCTAGCGGGGGCCTATCCTACAATGAGCAGTTCTTC. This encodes CASSLGGGSSGGLSYNEQFF.